These 21 T cell receptor beta chains were sequenced from one sample in a study of long-term antiretroviral therapy in people with HIV. With survey level as its setting, the immunoSEQ assay was v3.0. The protocol was immunoSEQ multiplex PCR, while the TCRdb copy is restricted to in-frame clones and leaves out a portion. The repertoire holds 32,000 or so clones, with roughly 80% as singletons. Specimen: unsorted PBMCs, collected 2 years after starting antiretroviral therapy. The receptors stem from a woman between 45 and 60 years old with HIV.

Note on this clone: Mismatch with germline at one junction end may stem from a read error. The V call is TRBV7-9, the J call TRBJ2-7, with TRBD1 identical over 9 bases. The CDR3 is 15 amino acids. Germline V lookup: CDR1 SEHNR, CDR2 FQNEAQ (reference sequence). The CDR3 coding sequence is TGTGCCAGCAGCTCCCGGGGACAGGGCTCCCACGAGCAGTACTTC. Residues: CASSSRGQGSHEQYF.

By its share, this clone is medium-sized. Different DNA sequences within this sample yield the same CDR3. V and J are TRBV29-1 and TRBJ2-7, with TRBD1 identical over 7 bases. The germline gives CDR1 SQVTM, CDR2 ANQGSEA. Trimming cost V 1 base and J 3 bases; bases outside gene matches: 6. This CDR3 region has 14 residues. Written as DNA, the CDR3 is TGCAGCGTTGAAGTTGGGGACAGAGGCTACGAGCAGTACTTC. Translating gives CSVEVGDRGYEQYF.

CDR3 coding DNA: TGTGCCAGTAGTGTGTCTGAAAAACTGTTTTTT. This gives the protein CASSVSEKLFF. V gene TRBV19 combines with J gene TRBJ1-4; D not resolved. V lost 5 bases, J lost 7 bases, and 5 bases lay in between. Germline CDR1 LNHDA, CDR2 SQIVND (reference sequence). CDR3 size: 11 residues. Supplemented by reference TRBV19 and TRBJ1-4, the full variable domain reads DGGITQSPKYLFRKEGQNVTLSCEQNLNHDAMYWYRQDPGQGLRLIYYSQIVNDFQKGDIAEGYSVSREKKESFPLTVTSAQKNPTAFYLCASSVSEKLFFGSGTQLSVL.

The chain is built from TRBV5-8 and TRBJ2-7; weak D call: TRBD1 (5 bases). The V gene's germline CDR1 is SGHTS and CDR2 YDEGEE. V was clipped by 4 bases and J by 6 bases, with 11 bases between them. The CDR3 is made up of 12 amino acids. CDR3 in DNA: TGTGCCAGCAGCCGCAGGGCTTCCGAGCAGTACGTC. It encodes CASSRRASEQYV.

This clone was picked up one time. The rearrangement uses TRBV30 and TRBJ1-2; 7 bases align to TRBD1. The V segment lost 4 bases and the J segment 5 bases; nucleotides outside the gene matches: 7. CDR1 GTSNPN and CDR2 SVGIG come from the germline V gene (reference sequence). The CDR3 extends over 13 amino acids. CDR3 residues: CAWKRDRGYGYTF. The CDR3 region has the DNA TGTGCCTGGAAGAGGGACAGAGGGTATGGCTACACCTTC.

The chain couples TRBV7-2 to TRBJ2-5; TRBD2 matches 12 bases. The CDR3 loop spans 17 amino acids. The V and J ends lost 0 bases and 4 bases, in that order; junction bases with no gene match: 6. Germline V gene sequence: CDR1 SGHTA, CDR2 FQGNSA. For the CDR3, the DNA is TGTGCCAGCAGCTTAGCGCTCGTGACTAGCGGGGGAGAGACCCAGTACTTC. Its translation is CASSLALVTSGGETQYF.

This chain uses TRBV10-1 with TRBJ2-5, with D perhaps assigned TRBD1 or TRBD2 (5 bases each). Germline CDR1 reads WNHNN; CDR2 reads SYGVQD (reference sequence). The CDR3 covers 13 residues. V was pared by 8 bases and J by 5 bases, with 15 bases between. This CDR3 is CASLRDGLETQYF. CDR3 bases: TGCGCCAGCCTCAGGGACGGTTTGGAGACCCAGTACTTC.

This clone was detected a few times. The rearrangement uses TRBV6-1 and TRBJ1-1; tentatively, D is TRBD1 (6 bases). CDR3 size: 15 residues. Germline values: CDR1 MNHNS, CDR2 SASEGT. Trimming left V 4 bases short and J 7 bases short, with 19 bases between. CDR3 protein: CASSVSTGRTDEAFF. The CDR3 DNA is TGTGCCAGCAGTGTTTCTACCGGACGGACAGATGAAGCTTTCTTT.

This clone has a handful of counts. The rearrangement joins TRBV6-1 to TRBJ2-7, with D hard to call. The CDR3 is made up of 12 amino acids. V lost 2 bases, J lost 6 bases, and 8 bases lay in between. The V gene's germline CDR1 is MNHNS and CDR2 SASEGT. CDR3 protein: CASSEWQTEQYF. The CDR3 coding sequence is TGTGCCAGCAGTGAATGGCAGACCGAGCAGTACTTC.

This clone was seen once. V usage is TRBV11-2 and J usage is TRBJ1-3; TRBD1 might be the D (5 bases). The V gene lost 1 base and the J gene lost 9 bases, with 16 bases spanning the gap. The CDR3 is 15 residues long. CDR1 SGHAT and CDR2 FQNNGV come from the germline V gene. The CDR3 loop reads CASSLATQGGSTIYF. Written as DNA, the CDR3 is TGTGCCAGCAGCTTAGCCACGCAGGGAGGGAGCACCATATATTTT. Variable domain in full (rest from reference TRBV11-2 and TRBJ1-3): EAGVAQSPRYKIIEKRQSVAFWCNPISGHATLYWYQQILGQGPKLLIQFQNNGVVDDSQLPKDRFSAERLKGVDSTLKIQPAKLEDSAVYLCASSLATQGGSTIYFGEGSWLTVV.

The chain uses TRBV5-1 and TRBJ2-3, with D tentatively TRBD1 or TRBD2 (5 bases each). The CDR3 is 17 residues long. V lost 4 bases and J 0 bases, leaving 18 bases between the germline ends. In germline, CDR1 is SGHRS, CDR2 YFSETQ. CDR3 DNA: TGCGCCAGCAGCCCCGCCTTGGTGGGGGTTAGCACAGATACGCAGTATTTT. Protein sequence: CASSPALVGVSTDTQYF.

The chain recombines TRBV27 with TRBJ1-1, with D possibly being TRBD1 (5 bases). V was pared by 3 bases and J by 6 bases, with 14 bases between. CDR3 length: 14 residues. Germline loops: CDR1 MNHEY, CDR2 SMNVEV (reference sequence). This CDR3 is CASSLGVGVAEAFF. The CDR3 region has the DNA TGTGCCAGCAGTTTGGGGGTAGGGGTAGCTGAAGCTTTCTTT.

This clone was counted only a few times. J is TRBJ1-6 and V is TRBV18; TRBD1 is a possible D gene (5 bases). The CDR3 contains 16 residues. Germline V gene sequence: CDR1 KGHSH, CDR2 LQKENI. V was cut by 2 bases and J by 9 bases, with 17 bases left in between. The CDR3 here is CASSPIPGTAGSPLHF. Written as DNA, the CDR3 is TGTGCCAGCTCACCAATACCCGGGACGGCGGGTTCACCCCTCCACTTT. The variable domain in full, with the rest retrieved from reference TRBV18 and TRBJ1-6, is NAGVMQNPRHLVRRRGQEARLRCSPMKGHSHVYWYRQLPEEGLKFMVYLQKENIIDESGMPKERFSAEFPKEGPSILRIQQVVRGDSAAYFCASSPIPGTAGSPLHFGNGTRLTVT.

The chain combines TRBV13 with TRBJ1-1, with D possibly matching TRBD1 (6 bases). Looked up from germline, CDR1 is PRHDT and CDR2 is FYEKMQ (reference sequence). The ends were cut back, 2 bases at V and 0 bases at J, with 10 bases in the middle. The length of the CDR3 is 15 residues. CDR3 sequence reads: CASSLLGGLNTEAFF. The CDR3 DNA reads as TGTGCCAGCAGCTTATTGGGGGGGCTGAACACTGAAGCTTTCTTT.

The rearrangement links TRBV19 to TRBJ2-6, with D tentatively TRBD1 (6 bases). V lost 7 bases and J lost 12, with 19 bases in between. The V gene's germline CDR1 is LNHDA and CDR2 SQIVND (reference sequence). The CDR3 sequence is 14 residues long. DNA of the CDR3: TGTGCCAGTATGTCAGGGGCGCCTTCCAGCGTCCTGACTTTC. This gives the protein CASMSGAPSSVLTF.

This clone has more than one count but fewer than ten. The rearrangement uses TRBV21-1 and TRBJ2-7; the table's D call, TRBD2, was not checked against the DNA. TRBV21-1 corresponds to a pseudogene. The CDR3 length is 16 residues. This chain's CDR3 is CASSSGRTGLSYEQYV. CDR3 sequence (DNA): TGTGCCAGCAGCTCAGGACGGACCGGACTTTCCTACGAGCAGTACGTC.

The rearrangement links TRBV30 to TRBJ1-6, with no clear D. Germline-derived CDR1 and CDR2 are GTSNPN and SVGIG (reference sequence). The CDR3 consists of 16 residues. Trimming left V 0 bases short and J 0 bases short, with 9 bases between. The CDR3 DNA sequence: TGTGCCTGGAGTGTCGCCCAGAGCTCCTATAATTCACCCCTCCACTTT. Protein product: CAWSVAQSSYNSPLHF.

As concerns this clone: A read error may account for a junction end that differs from germline. The rearrangement uses TRBV30 and TRBJ1-6, with a possible D match to TRBD1 (5 bases). The CDR3 totals 13 residues. The germline V gene encodes CDR1 GTSNPN and CDR2 SVGIG (reference sequence). This CDR3 reads CATWDYSGTACTF. The CDR3 DNA sequence: TGTGCCACCTGGGACTATTCCGGGACCGCCTGTACCTTT. Based on the CDR3 plus reference TRBV30 and TRBJ1-6, the full variable domain is SQTIHQWPATLVQPVGSPLSLECTVEGTSNPNLYWYRQAAGRGLQLLFYSVGIGQISSEVPQNLSASRPQDRQFILSSKKLLLSDSGFYLCATWDYSGTACTFGNGTRLTVT.

The rearrangement links TRBV10-1 to TRBJ2-1; no definite D call. V dropped 0 bases and J dropped 5 bases, with 8 bases sitting between them. CDR3 size: 14 residues. In germline, CDR1 is WNHNN, CDR2 SYGVQD (reference sequence). The CDR3 here is CASSESGVDNEQFF. The CDR3 nucleotides read TGCGCCAGCAGTGAGTCTGGGGTTGACAATGAGCAGTTCTTC.

This chain links TRBV27 with TRBJ2-7; 8 positions agree with TRBD1. Germline CDR1 and CDR2: MNHEY and SMNVEV (reference sequence). The junction had 1 base not matched to a gene; V was cut back by 3 bases and J by 3 bases. The CDR3 contains 13 residues. CDR3 nucleotides: TGTGCCAGCAGTTTCGGGACAGGCTACGAGCAGTACTTC. This codes for CASSFGTGYEQYF.

The V and J genes are TRBV11-2 and TRBJ2-7; possibly TRBD2 for D (6 bases). Germline loops: CDR1 SGHAT, CDR2 FQNNGV. The CDR3 is made up of 15 amino acids. V lost 2 bases to trimming and J lost 3 bases, with 14 bases between them. CDR3 DNA: TGTGCCAGCAGCTTATGGGGGGAAAGGGTCTACGAGCAGTACGTC. Translating it yields CASSLWGERVYEQYV.